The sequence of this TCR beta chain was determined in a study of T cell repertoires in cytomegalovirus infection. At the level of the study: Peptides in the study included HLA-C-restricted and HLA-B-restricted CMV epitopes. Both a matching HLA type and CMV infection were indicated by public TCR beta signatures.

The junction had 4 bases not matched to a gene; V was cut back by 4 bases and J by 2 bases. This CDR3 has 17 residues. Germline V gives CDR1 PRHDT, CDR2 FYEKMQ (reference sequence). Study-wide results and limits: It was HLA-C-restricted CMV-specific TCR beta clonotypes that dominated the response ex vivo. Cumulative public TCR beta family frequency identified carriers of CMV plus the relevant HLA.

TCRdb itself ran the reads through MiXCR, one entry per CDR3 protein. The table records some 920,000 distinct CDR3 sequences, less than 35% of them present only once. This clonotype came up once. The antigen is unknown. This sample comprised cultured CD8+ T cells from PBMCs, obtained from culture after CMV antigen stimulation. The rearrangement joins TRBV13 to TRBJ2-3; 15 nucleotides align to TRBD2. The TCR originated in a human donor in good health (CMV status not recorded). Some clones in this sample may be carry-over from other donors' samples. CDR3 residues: CASSSGTSGGTTDTQYF. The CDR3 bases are TGTGCCAGCAGCTCTGGGACTAGCGGGGGGACCACAGATACGCAGTATTTT.